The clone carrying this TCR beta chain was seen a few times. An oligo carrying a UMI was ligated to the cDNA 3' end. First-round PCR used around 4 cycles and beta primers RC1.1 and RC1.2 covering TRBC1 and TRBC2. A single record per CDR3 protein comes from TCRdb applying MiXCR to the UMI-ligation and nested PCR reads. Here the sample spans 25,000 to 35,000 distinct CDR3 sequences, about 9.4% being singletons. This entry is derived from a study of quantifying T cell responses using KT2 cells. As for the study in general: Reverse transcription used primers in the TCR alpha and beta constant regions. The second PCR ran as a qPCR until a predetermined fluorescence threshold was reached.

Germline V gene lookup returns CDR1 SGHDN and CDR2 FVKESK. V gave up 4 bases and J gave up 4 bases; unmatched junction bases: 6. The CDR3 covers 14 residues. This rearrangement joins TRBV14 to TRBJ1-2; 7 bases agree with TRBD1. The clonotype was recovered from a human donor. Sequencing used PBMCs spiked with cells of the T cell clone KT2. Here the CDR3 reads CASSPTGTLYGYTF. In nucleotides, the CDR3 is TGTGCCAGCAGCCCGACAGGGACCCTCTATGGCTACACCTTC.